This TCR beta chain emerged from a study of shared clonotypes between healthy human individuals. Turning to the study itself: Each donor's CD4 naive and CD4 memory cells filled three plates apiece, CD8 naive two, and CD8 memory one.

In the naive CD8 group, cells lacked CD45RO and were positively selected for CCR7, so terminally differentiated effector memory CD45RA+ cells were left out. On this clone: Other nucleotide sequences in the sample specify the same CDR3.

The data were produced by immunoSEQ multiplex PCR, yet TCRdb's version contains in-frame clones alone and is incomplete. The sample holds around 560,000 clones; approximately 95% are singletons and the top ten take over 0.1%. The specimen was naive CD8+ T cells sorted from blood. The receptor was derived from a woman between 25 and 40 years old in good health.

This CDR3 reads CASSEGRAYEQYF. The CDR3, as DNA: TGTGCCAGCAGTGAAGGTAGGGCCTACGAGCAGTACTTC. J is TRBJ2-7 and V is TRBV6-1; no clear D. The CDR3 has 13 residues. CDR1 is MNHNS and CDR2 is SASEGT in the germline V gene. V gave up 1 base and J gave up 2 bases, with 6 bases separating them.